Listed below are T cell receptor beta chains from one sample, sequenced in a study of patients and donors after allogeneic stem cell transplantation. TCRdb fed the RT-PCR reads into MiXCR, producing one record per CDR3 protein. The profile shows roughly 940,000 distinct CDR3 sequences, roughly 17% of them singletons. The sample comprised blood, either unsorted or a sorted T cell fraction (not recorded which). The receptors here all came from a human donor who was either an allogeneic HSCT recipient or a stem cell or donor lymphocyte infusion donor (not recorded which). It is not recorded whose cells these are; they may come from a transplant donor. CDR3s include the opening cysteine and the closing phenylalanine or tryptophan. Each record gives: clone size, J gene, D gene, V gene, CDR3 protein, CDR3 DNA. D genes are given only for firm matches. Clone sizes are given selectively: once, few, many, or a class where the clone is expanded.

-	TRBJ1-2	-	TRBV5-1	CASSLAGDLDYGYTF	TGCGCCAGCAGCTTGGCCGGTGACTTGGACTATGGCTACACCTTC
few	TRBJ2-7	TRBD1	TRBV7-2	CASSLAETGRIYEQYF	TGTGCCAGCAGCTTAGCCGAGACAGGGCGGATTTACGAGCAGTACTTC
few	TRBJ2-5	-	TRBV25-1	CASSESRGLEETQYF	TGTGCCAGCAGTGAATCCAGGGGCTTGGAAGAGACCCAGTACTTC
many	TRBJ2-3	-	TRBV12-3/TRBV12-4	CASSLSDTQYF	TGTGCCAGCAGCTTATCAGATACGCAGTATTTT
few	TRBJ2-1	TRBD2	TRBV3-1	CASSRSELANNEQFF	TGTGCCAGCAGCCGAAGTGAACTAGCGAACAATGAGCAGTTCTTC
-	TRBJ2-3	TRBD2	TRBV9	CASSATSGRAGDTQYF	TGTGCCAGCAGCGCGACTAGCGGGAGGGCAGGGGATACGCAGTATTTT
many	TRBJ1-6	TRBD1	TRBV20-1	CSARVEDRGFYNSPLHF	TGCAGTGCTAGAGTGGAGGACAGGGGGTTCTATAATTCACCCCTCCACTTT
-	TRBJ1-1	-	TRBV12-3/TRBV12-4	CASSQRPLGNTEAFF	TGTGCCAGCAGTCAGAGACCGTTGGGGAACACTGAAGCTTTCTTT
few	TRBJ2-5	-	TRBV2	CASSEGTRAETQYF	TGTGCCAGCAGTGAGGGGACCCGAGCAGAGACCCAGTACTTC
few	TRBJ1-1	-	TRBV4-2	CASSHRTDIFTEAFF	TGTGCCAGCAGCCATCGTACTGACATTTTCACTGAAGCTTTCTTT
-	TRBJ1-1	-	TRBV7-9	CASSLRGSRAFF	TGTGCCAGCAGCTTGCGTGGCAGTAGGGCTTTCTTT
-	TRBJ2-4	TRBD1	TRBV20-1	CSAQTTGGTAKNIQYF	TGCAGTGCCCAAACAACAGGGGGGACAGCCAAAAACATTCAGTACTTC
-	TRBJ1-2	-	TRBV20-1	CSARDQADYGYTF	TGCAGTGCTAGAGATCAGGCTGATTATGGCTACACCTTC
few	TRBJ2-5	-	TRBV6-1	CASSSGGTAGVRETQYF	TGTGCCAGCAGCTCAGGGGGCACAGCGGGAGTTCGGGAGACCCAGTACTTC
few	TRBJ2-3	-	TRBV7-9	CASSFKQITDTQYF	TGTGCCAGCAGCTTCAAACAGATCACAGATACGCAGTATTTT
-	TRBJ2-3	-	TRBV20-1	CSASKLVLTDTQYF	TGCAGTGCTAGTAAATTAGTATTAACAGATACGCAGTATTTT
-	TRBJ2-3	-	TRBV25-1	CASSSPGRGSKVSDTQYF	TGTGCCAGCAGTTCCCCGGGGAGGGGGAGTAAAGTCTCGGATACGCAGTATTTT
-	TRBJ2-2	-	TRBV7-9	CASSSHLTGGFVGELFF	TGTGCCAGCAGCTCACATCTGACAGGTGGATTTGTCGGGGAGCTGTTTTTT
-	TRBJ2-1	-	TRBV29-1	CSVERLVNEQFF	TGCAGCGTTGAGAGGCTCGTCAATGAGCAGTTCTTC
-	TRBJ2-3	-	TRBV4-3	CASSQDPPTSVPDTQYF	TGCGCCAGCAGCCAAGATCCTCCTACCTCGGTTCCAGATACGCAGTATTTT
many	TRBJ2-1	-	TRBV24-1	CATSDRQGGPLNEQFF	TGTGCCACCAGTGATCGCCAGGGGGGACCATTGAATGAGCAGTTCTTC
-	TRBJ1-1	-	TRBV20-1	CSALRSWAMNTEAFF	TGCAGTGCTTTACGGTCCTGGGCCATGAACACTGAAGCTTTCTTT
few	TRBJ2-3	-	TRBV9	CASSVALTASTDTQYF	TGTGCCAGCAGCGTAGCATTGACAGCTAGCACAGATACGCAGTATTTT
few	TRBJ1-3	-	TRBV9	CASSAQGPLSGNTIYF	TGTGCCAGCAGCGCCCAGGGGCCTCTCTCTGGAAACACCATATATTTT
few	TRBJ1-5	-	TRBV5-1	CASSLENRPNQPQHF	TGCGCCAGCAGCTTGGAAAACAGGCCCAATCAGCCCCAGCATTTT
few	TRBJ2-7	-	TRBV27	CASSLATEHYEQYF	TGTGCCAGCAGTCTCGCGACAGAGCACTACGAGCAGTACTTC
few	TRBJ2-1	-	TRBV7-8	CASSRMGQNNEQFF	TGTGCCAGCAGCCGGATGGGACAAAACAATGAGCAGTTCTTC
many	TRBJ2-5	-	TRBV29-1	CSVGWNSQETQYF	TGCAGCGTTGGCTGGAACAGCCAAGAGACCCAGTACTTC
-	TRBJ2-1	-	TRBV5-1	CASRPKINNEQFF	TGCGCCAGCAGGCCTAAAATAAACAATGAGCAGTTCTTC
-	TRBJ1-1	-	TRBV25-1	CASSELGVNTEAFF	TGTGCCAGCAGTGAATTAGGGGTGAACACTGAAGCTTTCTTT
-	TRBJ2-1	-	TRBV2	CASRNTGPSYNEQFF	TGTGCCAGCCGGAACACAGGGCCTTCCTACAATGAGCAGTTCTTC
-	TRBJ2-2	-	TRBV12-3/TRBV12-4	CASSFRDSVSF	TGTGCCAGCAGTTTCAGGGATTCGGTGTCTTTT
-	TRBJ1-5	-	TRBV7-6	CASSPVLGNQPQHF	TGTGCCAGCAGCCCAGTCCTAGGCAACCAGCCCCAGCATTTT
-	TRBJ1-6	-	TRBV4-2	CASSQDRGSKGAPLHF	TGTGCCAGCAGCCAAGACAGAGGCTCGAAGGGTGCACCCCTCCACTTT
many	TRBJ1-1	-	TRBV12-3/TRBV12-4	CASSLETEAFF	TGTGCCAGCAGTTTAGAAACTGAAGCTTTCTTT
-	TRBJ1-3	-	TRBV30	CAWSPTSRSGNTIYF	TGTGCCTGGAGTCCTACTTCCAGGTCTGGAAACACCATATATTTT
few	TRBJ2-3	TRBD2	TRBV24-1	CATSDLVAGGGDTQYF	TGTGCCACCAGTGATTTGGTGGCGGGAGGGGGAGATACGCAGTATTTT
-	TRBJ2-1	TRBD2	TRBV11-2	CASSEGPSGGFNEQFF	TGTGCCAGCAGCGAAGGGCCTAGCGGGGGGTTCAATGAGCAGTTCTTC
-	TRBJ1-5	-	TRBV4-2	CASSGGPAGPQHF	TGTGCCAGCAGCGGCGGGCCGGCCGGGCCCCAGCATTTT
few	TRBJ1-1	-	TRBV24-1	CATRSTNTEAFF	TGTGCCACCAGAAGCACGAACACTGAAGCTTTCTTT
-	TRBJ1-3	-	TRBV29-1	CSVEFGGSGNTIYF	TGCAGCGTTGAGTTCGGGGGTTCAGGAAACACCATATATTTT
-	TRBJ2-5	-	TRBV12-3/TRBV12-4	CASSLRLERLETQYF	TGTGCCAGCAGTCTTCGACTAGAGAGGCTGGAGACCCAGTACTTC
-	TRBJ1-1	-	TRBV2	CASSEKSRGRENTEAFF	TGTGCCAGCAGTGAAAAGTCTCGGGGCAGGGAAAACACTGAAGCTTTCTTT
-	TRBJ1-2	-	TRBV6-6	CASSPGGVYTF	TGTGCCAGCAGCCCCGGGGGGGTCTACACCTTC
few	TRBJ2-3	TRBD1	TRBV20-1	CSARGQDSDTQYF	TGCAGTGCTAGGGGACAGGATTCAGATACGCAGTATTTT
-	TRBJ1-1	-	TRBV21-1	CAEGGAAFF	TGTGCTGAAGGTGGGGCAGCTTTCTTT
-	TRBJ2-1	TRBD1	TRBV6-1	CASSLPNRGMNNEQFF	TGTGCCAGCAGCCTTCCTAACAGGGGTATGAACAATGAGCAGTTCTTC
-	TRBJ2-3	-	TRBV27	CASRKGSLPRDTQYF	TGTGCCAGCAGGAAAGGCTCCCTACCCCGTGATACGCAGTATTTT
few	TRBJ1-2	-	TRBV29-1	CSGLTESNGYTF	TGCAGCGGCCTAACGGAGTCTAATGGCTACACCTTC
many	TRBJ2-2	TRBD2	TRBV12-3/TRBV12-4	CASRDPLAGAFTGELFF	TGTGCCAGCAGAGATCCGCTAGCGGGGGCCTTCACCGGGGAGCTGTTTTTT
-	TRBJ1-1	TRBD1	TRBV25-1	CASSNRGRTEAFF	TGTGCCAGCAGTAACAGGGGGCGCACTGAAGCTTTCTTT
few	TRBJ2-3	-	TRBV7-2	CASSFSPTDTQYF	TGTGCCAGCAGCTTTTCCCCCACAGATACGCAGTATTTT
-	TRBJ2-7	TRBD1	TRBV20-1	CSARGGQELYEQYF	TGCAGTGCTAGAGGGGGACAGGAGCTCTACGAGCAGTACTTC
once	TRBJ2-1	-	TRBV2	CASRLGEQFF	TGTGCCAGCAGATTGGGTGAGCAGTTCTTC
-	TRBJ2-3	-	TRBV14	CASSQDWTTDTQYF	TGTGCCAGCAGCCAAGATTGGACCACAGATACGCAGTATTTT
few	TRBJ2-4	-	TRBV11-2	CASSFGIGSIQYF	TGTGCCAGCAGCTTTGGGATTGGAAGCATTCAGTACTTC
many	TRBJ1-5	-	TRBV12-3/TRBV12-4	CASSLNGRALSNQPQHF	TGTGCCAGCAGTTTAAACGGGAGGGCTCTAAGCAATCAGCCCCAGCATTTT
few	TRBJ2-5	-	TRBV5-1	CASSLEGSSEETQYF	TGCGCCAGCAGCTTGGAAGGTAGCAGCGAAGAGACCCAGTACTTC
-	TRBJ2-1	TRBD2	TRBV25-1	CASSEPGLASNEQFF	TGTGCCAGCAGTGAACCGGGACTAGCGAGCAATGAGCAGTTCTTC